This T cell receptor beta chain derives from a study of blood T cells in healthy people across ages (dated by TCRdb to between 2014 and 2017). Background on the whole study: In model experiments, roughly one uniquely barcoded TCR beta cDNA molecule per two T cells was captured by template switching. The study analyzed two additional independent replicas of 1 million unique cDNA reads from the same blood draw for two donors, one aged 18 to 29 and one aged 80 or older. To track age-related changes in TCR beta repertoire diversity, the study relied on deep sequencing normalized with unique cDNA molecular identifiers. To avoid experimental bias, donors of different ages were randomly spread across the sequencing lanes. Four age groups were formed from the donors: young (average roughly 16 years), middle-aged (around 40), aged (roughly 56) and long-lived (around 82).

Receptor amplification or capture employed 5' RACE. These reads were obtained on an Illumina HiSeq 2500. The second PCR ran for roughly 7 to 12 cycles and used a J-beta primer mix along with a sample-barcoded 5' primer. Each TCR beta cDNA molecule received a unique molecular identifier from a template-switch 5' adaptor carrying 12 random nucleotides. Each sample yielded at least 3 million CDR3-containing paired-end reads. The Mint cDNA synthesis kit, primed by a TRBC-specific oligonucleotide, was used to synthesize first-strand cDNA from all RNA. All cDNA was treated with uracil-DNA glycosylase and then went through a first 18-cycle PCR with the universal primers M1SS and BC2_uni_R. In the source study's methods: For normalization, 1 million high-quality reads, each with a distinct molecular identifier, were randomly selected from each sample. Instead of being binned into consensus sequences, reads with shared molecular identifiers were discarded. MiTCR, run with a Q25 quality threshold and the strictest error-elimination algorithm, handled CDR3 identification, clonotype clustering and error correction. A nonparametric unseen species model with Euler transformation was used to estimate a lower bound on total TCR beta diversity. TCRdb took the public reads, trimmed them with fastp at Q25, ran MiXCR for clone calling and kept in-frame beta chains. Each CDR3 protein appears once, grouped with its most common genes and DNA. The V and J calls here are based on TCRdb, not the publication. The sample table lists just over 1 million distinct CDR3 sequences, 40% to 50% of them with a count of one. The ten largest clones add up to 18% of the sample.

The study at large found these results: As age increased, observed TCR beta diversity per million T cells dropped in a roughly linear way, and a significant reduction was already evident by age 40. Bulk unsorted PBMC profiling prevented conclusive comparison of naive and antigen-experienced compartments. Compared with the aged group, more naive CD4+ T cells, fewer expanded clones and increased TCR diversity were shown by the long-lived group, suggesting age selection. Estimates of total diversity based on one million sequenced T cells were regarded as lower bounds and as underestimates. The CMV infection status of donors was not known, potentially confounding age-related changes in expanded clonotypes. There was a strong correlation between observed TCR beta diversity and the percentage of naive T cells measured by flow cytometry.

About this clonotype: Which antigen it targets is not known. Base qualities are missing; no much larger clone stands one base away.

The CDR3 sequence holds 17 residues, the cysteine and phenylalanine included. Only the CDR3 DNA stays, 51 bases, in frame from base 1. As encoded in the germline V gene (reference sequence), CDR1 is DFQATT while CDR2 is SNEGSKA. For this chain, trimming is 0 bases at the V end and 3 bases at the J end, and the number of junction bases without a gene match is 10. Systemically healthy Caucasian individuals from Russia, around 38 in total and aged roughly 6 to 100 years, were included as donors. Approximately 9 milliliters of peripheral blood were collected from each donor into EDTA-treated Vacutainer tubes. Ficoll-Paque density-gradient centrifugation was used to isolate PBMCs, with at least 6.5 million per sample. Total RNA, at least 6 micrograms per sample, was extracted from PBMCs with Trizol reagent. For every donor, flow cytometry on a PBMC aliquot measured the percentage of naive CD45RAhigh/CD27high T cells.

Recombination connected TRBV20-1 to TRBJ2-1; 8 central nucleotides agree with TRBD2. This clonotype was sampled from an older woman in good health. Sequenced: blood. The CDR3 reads CSARDGAGTRGYNEQFF. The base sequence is TGCAGTGCTAGAGATGGGGCCGGGACTAGAGGCTACAATGAGCAGTTCTTC.